This T cell receptor beta chain was documented in a study of patients and donors after allogeneic stem cell transplantation. Each CDR3 protein gets one entry after TCRdb re-called the RT-PCR reads with MiXCR. The sample carries about 200,000 distinct CDR3 sequences, around two fifths recorded once. V dropped 0 bases and J dropped 3 bases, with 2 bases sitting between them. The CDR3 runs 12 residues. CDR1 is LGHDT and CDR2 is YNNKEL in the germline V gene (reference sequence). The V and J genes are TRBV3-1 and TRBJ1-1; no definite D call. The sequence was obtained from a human donor who was either an allogeneic HSCT recipient or a stem cell or donor lymphocyte infusion donor (not recorded which). It is not recorded whose cells these are; they may come from a transplant donor. Sample: blood, either unsorted or a sorted T cell fraction (not recorded which). The CDR3 loop is CASSQDDTEAFF. The DNA for the CDR3 is TGTGCCAGCAGCCAAGATGACACTGAAGCTTTCTTT.